These 6 T cell receptor beta chains were sequenced from one sample in a study of beta chain features in type 1 diabetes. Expressed TCRB transcripts were sequenced after all isolated RNA was converted to cDNA. Sequenced by immunoSEQ multiplex PCR; TCRdb stores in-frame clones only, minus some. The data show roughly 450,000 clones, approximately 14% seen once. Sequenced sample: naive CD4+ T cells from blood. Every receptor here comes from a man aged 30 to 45 in good health.

This clone was detected only a few times. The CDR3 DNA is TGTGCCAGCAGCTCAGACAGGGGCCAAGAGACCCAGTACTTC. It specifies CASSSDRGQETQYF. This chain joins TRBV7-2 and TRBJ2-5; 8 bases line up with TRBD1. The germline V gene encodes CDR1 SGHTA and CDR2 FQGNSA. The CDR3 extends over 14 amino acids. The J segment lost 1 base and the V segment lost 4 bases, leaving 2 bases of the junction unmatched.

This clone was counted between two and nine times. The rearrangement joins TRBV27 to TRBJ2-7; D is unclear. The CDR3 loop spans 11 amino acids. In germline, CDR1 is MNHEY, CDR2 SMNVEV (reference sequence). Trimming left V 4 bases short and J 9 bases short, with 10 bases between. The chain's CDR3 is CASSSLDLQYF. DNA for the CDR3: TGTGCCAGCAGTTCCCTAGATTTGCAGTACTTC.

The chain links TRBV2 to TRBJ2-6; 7 positions match TRBD1. Germline loops: CDR1 SNHLY, CDR2 FYNNEI. This CDR3 is built from 18 residues. After removal of 1 base from V and 0 bases from J, the junction contained 6 bases not matched to a gene. The CDR3 DNA follows: TGTGCCAGCAGTGAAGGGCAGGGGGATTACTCTGGGGCCAACGTCCTGACTTTC. This encodes CASSEGQGDYSGANVLTF.

This clone has only a few counts. The chain recombines TRBV25-1 with TRBJ2-7; 8 bases fit TRBD2. Germline-derived CDR1 and CDR2 are MGHDK and SYGVNS. The CDR3 totals 15 residues. The trim removed 4 bases at V and 2 bases at J, leaving 7 bases unmatched. CDR3 residues: CASSAAGASTYEQYF. The DNA for the CDR3 is TGTGCCAGCAGTGCAGCGGGGGCTAGCACCTACGAGCAGTACTTC.

V usage is TRBV7-2 and J usage is TRBJ2-5; D could derive from TRBD1 or TRBD2 (5 bases each). CDR1 and CDR2 (germline): SGHTA, FQGNSA. V was cut by 7 bases and J by 3 bases, with 18 bases left in between. The CDR3 consists of 15 residues. CDR3 protein: CASTTVGVREETQYF. The CDR3 bases are TGTGCCAGCACCACGGTGGGGGTGAGAGAAGAGACCCAGTACTTC. Using reference TRBV7-2 and TRBJ2-5 for the parts outside the CDR3, the full variable domain is GAGVSQSPSNKVTEKGKDVELRCDPISGHTALYWYRQSLGQGLEFLIYFQGNSAPDKSGLPSDRFSAERTGGSVSTLTIQRTQQEDSAVYLCASTTVGVREETQYFGPGTRLLVL.

This rearrangement joins TRBV29-1 to TRBJ1-1; 11 positions agree with TRBD1. This CDR3 is 14 amino acids long. The germline V gene has CDR1 SQVTM and CDR2 ANQGSEA. With 4 bases clipped from V and 5 bases from J, the junction kept 6 bases outside the gene matches. The CDR3 is CSVVSRDRGTEAFF. The CDR3 bases are TGCAGCGTTGTTTCGCGGGACAGGGGGACTGAAGCTTTCTTT.